Listed below are T cell receptor beta chains from one sample, sequenced in a study of regulatory T cells in long-lasting Graves disease. Each CDR3 protein is one row after TCRdb ran MiXCR on the multiplex PCR reads. Here the sample spans 450,000 to 500,000 distinct CDR3 sequences, about 17% being singletons. These records were also assigned to another study, of T cells in Graves' hyperthyroidism and ophthalmopathy.

Sequencing was performed on peripheral blood mononuclear cells (PBMCs), taken at new diagnosis, from a patient treated with antithyroid drugs. These receptors were taken from a man aged 35-49 years with Graves disease. CDR3s include the opening cysteine and the closing phenylalanine or tryptophan. D genes are given only for firm matches. Size values are once, few and many counts, or a class for expanded clones, and some rows have none.

J: TRBJ2-3; size: many; V: TRBV28; D: TRBD2; CDR3: CASSLAGGAPSTDTQYF; DNA: TGTGCCAGCAGTTTAGCGGGAGGGGCTCCTAGCACAGATACGCAGTATTTT
J: TRBJ2-7; size: -; V: TRBV4-1; D: -; CDR3: CASSQGGSTFYEQYF; DNA: TGCGCCAGCAGCCAGGGCGGAAGCACTTTCTACGAGCAGTACTTC
J: TRBJ2-5; size: few; V: TRBV29-1; D: TRBD1; CDR3: CSVGATGTGRYQETQYF; DNA: TGCAGCGTTGGGGCCACAGGGACAGGCCGGTACCAAGAGACCCAGTACTTC
J: TRBJ2-3; size: -; V: TRBV6-1; D: -; CDR3: CASSLRPKDTQYF; DNA: TGTGCCAGCAGTCTCAGACCGAAAGATACGCAGTATTTT
J: TRBJ1-5; size: few; V: TRBV12-5; D: -; CDR3: CASGARLGVYDQPQHF; DNA: TGTGCTAGTGGTGCTCGGCTGGGGGTATACGATCAGCCCCAGCATTTT
J: TRBJ1-1; size: many; V: TRBV3-1; D: -; CDR3: CASSQEGRTEAFF; DNA: TGTGCCAGCAGCCAAGAAGGGCGGACTGAAGCTTTCTTT
J: TRBJ2-3; size: many; V: TRBV11-2; D: TRBD2; CDR3: CASSLEPAGAVDTQYF; DNA: TGTGCCAGCAGCTTAGAGCCAGCGGGAGCGGTAGATACGCAGTATTTT
J: TRBJ1-5; size: many; V: TRBV6-9; D: -; CDR3: CASSYSKGGRSNQPQHF; DNA: TGTGCCAGCAGTTACTCGAAGGGAGGTAGGAGCAATCAGCCCCAGCATTTT
J: TRBJ1-4; size: many; V: TRBV3-1; D: -; CDR3: CASSLHVPLQSEEKLFF; DNA: TGTGCCAGCAGCCTCCATGTCCCGCTCCAATCGGAAGAAAAACTGTTTTTT
J: TRBJ2-1; size: many; V: TRBV5-1; D: TRBD2; CDR3: CASSPGLAGVDEQFF; DNA: TGCGCCAGCAGCCCGGGACTAGCGGGAGTTGATGAGCAGTTCTTC
J: TRBJ2-1; size: -; V: TRBV11-2; D: -; CDR3: CASSLWKRKHNEQFF; DNA: TGTGCCAGCAGCTTGTGGAAGCGGAAACACAATGAGCAGTTCTTC
J: TRBJ2-7; size: many; V: TRBV2; D: -; CDR3: CASSLAPPPFEQYF; DNA: TGTGCCAGCAGTTTAGCGCCGCCTCCCTTCGAGCAGTACTTC
J: TRBJ2-7; size: few; V: TRBV5-1; D: TRBD2; CDR3: CASRSGSSHEQYF; DNA: TGCGCCAGCAGAAGCGGGAGTAGCCACGAGCAGTACTTC
J: TRBJ1-1; size: many; V: TRBV2; D: -; CDR3: CASSLTGSGQTEAFF; DNA: TGTGCCAGCAGTTTGACAGGATCGGGACAAACTGAAGCTTTCTTT
J: TRBJ1-5; size: many; V: TRBV30; D: -; CDR3: CAWSVQSNQPQHF; DNA: TGTGCCTGGAGTGTACAGAGCAATCAGCCCCAGCATTTT
J: TRBJ1-5; size: many; V: TRBV24-1; D: -; CDR3: CATSDGQTLSNQPQHF; DNA: TGTGCCACCAGTGATGGACAGACACTTAGCAATCAGCCCCAGCATTTT
J: TRBJ2-2; size: many; V: TRBV6-2/TRBV6-3; D: -; CDR3: CASSYRPPGRAGELFF; DNA: TGTGCCAGCAGTTACCGACCTCCGGGACGGGCGGGGGAGCTGTTTTTT
J: TRBJ1-1; size: -; V: TRBV9; D: -; CDR3: CASSVSGTSGTEAFF; DNA: TGTGCCAGCAGCGTCTCCGGGACGTCGGGTACTGAAGCTTTCTTT
J: TRBJ1-6; size: -; V: TRBV6-1; D: TRBD1; CDR3: CASSAEGQGYSPLHF; DNA: TGTGCCAGCAGTGCCGAGGGACAGGGCTATTCACCCCTCCACTTT
J: TRBJ2-7; size: -; V: TRBV27; D: -; CDR3: CASSSPAAPAYEQYF; DNA: TGTGCCAGCAGTTCTCCCGCGGCACCAGCCTACGAGCAGTACTTC
J: TRBJ2-5; size: few; V: TRBV27; D: TRBD2; CDR3: CASSLRLAAQETQYF; DNA: TGTGCCAGCAGTTTACGGCTAGCGGCACAGGAGACCCAGTACTTC
J: TRBJ2-7; size: many; V: TRBV5-1; D: TRBD1; CDR3: CASSNDVGTGDYEQYF; DNA: TGCGCCAGCAGTAATGACGTCGGGACAGGAGACTACGAGCAGTACTTC
J: TRBJ2-7; size: -; V: TRBV6-5; D: TRBD2; CDR3: CASSYSGLAGGYEQYF; DNA: TGTGCCAGCAGTTACTCGGGACTAGCGGGGGGCTACGAGCAGTACTTC
J: TRBJ1-5; size: once; V: TRBV4-1; D: -; CDR3: CASSQGRWGNQPQHF; DNA: TGCGCCAGCAGCCAAGGTCGGTGGGGCAATCAGCCCCAGCATTTT
J: TRBJ1-2; size: many; V: TRBV6-1; D: -; CDR3: CASSPTATVGYGYTF; DNA: TGTGCCAGCAGCCCCACAGCGACCGTGGGCTATGGCTACACCTTC
J: TRBJ1-2; size: few; V: TRBV6-2/TRBV6-3; D: -; CDR3: CASSSPRTGSEYYGYTF; DNA: TGTGCCAGCAGTTCACCCAGGACCGGAAGCGAGTACTATGGCTACACCTTC
J: TRBJ2-3; size: -; V: TRBV28; D: TRBD2; CDR3: CASSPQRGGPLDTQYF; DNA: TGTGCCAGCAGTCCTCAACGGGGAGGGCCTCTAGATACGCAGTATTTT
J: TRBJ2-5; size: few; V: TRBV6-5; D: -; CDR3: CASSYDRRGTQYF; DNA: TGTGCCAGCAGTTACGACAGGCGCGGGACCCAGTACTTC
J: TRBJ1-1; size: few; V: TRBV10-1; D: -; CDR3: CASSDSPLGTEAFF; DNA: TGCGCCAGCAGTGACAGCCCTCTAGGAACTGAAGCTTTCTTT
J: TRBJ2-7; size: many; V: TRBV28; D: -; CDR3: CASSFPDTYYEQYF; DNA: TGTGCCAGCAGTTTCCCAGACACATACTACGAGCAGTACTTC
J: TRBJ1-1; size: many; V: TRBV3-1; D: -; CDR3: CASSLGLGAEAFF; DNA: TGTGCCAGCAGCCTAGGACTGGGAGCTGAAGCTTTCTTT
J: TRBJ2-7; size: many; V: TRBV5-1; D: -; CDR3: CASGETGAYEQYF; DNA: TGCGCCAGCGGGGAGACGGGAGCCTACGAGCAGTACTTC
J: TRBJ1-5; size: few; V: TRBV5-6; D: -; CDR3: CASSRGGLGQPQHF; DNA: TGTGCCAGCAGCCGAGGAGGATTGGGTCAGCCCCAGCATTTT
J: TRBJ2-3; size: many; V: TRBV3-1; D: -; CDR3: CASNPRAIAGTDTQYF; DNA: TGTGCCAGCAACCCCAGGGCGATAGCGGGCACAGATACGCAGTATTTT
J: TRBJ2-5; size: -; V: TRBV6-1; D: -; CDR3: CASSEAGGVETQYF; DNA: TGTGCCAGCAGTGAAGCAGGAGGGGTGGAGACCCAGTACTTC
J: TRBJ2-7; size: many; V: TRBV2; D: TRBD2; CDR3: CASSAFSGGGYEQYF; DNA: TGTGCCAGCAGTGCGTTTAGCGGGGGAGGCTACGAGCAGTACTTC
J: TRBJ2-7; size: many; V: TRBV10-3; D: TRBD2; CDR3: CAISETNSREFVQYF; DNA: TGTGCCATCAGTGAGACCAACTCGCGGGAGTTTGTGCAGTACTTC
J: TRBJ2-5; size: many; V: TRBV20-1; D: TRBD1; CDR3: CSATSGQGLETQYF; DNA: TGCAGTGCCACTTCCGGACAGGGACTAGAGACCCAGTACTTC
J: TRBJ1-1; size: many; V: TRBV28; D: TRBD1; CDR3: CASSRTGWGNTEAFF; DNA: TGTGCCAGCAGTAGGACAGGGTGGGGGAACACTGAAGCTTTCTTT
J: TRBJ2-7; size: many; V: TRBV3-1; D: TRBD2; CDR3: CASSEGTSGVSYEQYF; DNA: TGTGCCAGCAGCGAAGGCACTAGCGGCGTCTCCTACGAGCAGTACTTC
J: TRBJ2-7; size: -; V: TRBV5-1; D: -; CDR3: CASSSDAHEQYF; DNA: TGCGCCAGCAGCTCGGACGCCCACGAGCAGTACTTC
J: TRBJ2-1; size: many; V: TRBV11-1; D: -; CDR3: CASSSIKGHNEQFF; DNA: TGTGCCAGCAGCTCAATCAAGGGTCACAATGAGCAGTTCTTC
J: TRBJ1-2; size: -; V: TRBV27; D: -; CDR3: CASKTGGYGYTF; DNA: TGTGCCAGCAAAACAGGAGGCTATGGCTACACCTTC
J: TRBJ2-7; size: many; V: TRBV6-5; D: -; CDR3: CASSYSIEGDGSYEQYF; DNA: TGTGCCAGCAGTTACTCGATTGAGGGCGACGGCTCTTACGAGCAGTACTTC
J: TRBJ1-1; size: many; V: TRBV12-3/TRBV12-4; D: -; CDR3: CASTLGHTEAFF; DNA: TGTGCCAGCACCCTGGGACACACTGAAGCTTTCTTT
J: TRBJ2-7; size: many; V: TRBV12-3/TRBV12-4; D: TRBD2; CDR3: CASSLGLAADEQYF; DNA: TGTGCCAGCAGTTTAGGACTAGCGGCGGACGAGCAGTACTTC
J: TRBJ2-1; size: few; V: TRBV19; D: -; CDR3: CASRRNSYNEQFF; DNA: TGTGCCAGTAGACGGAACTCCTACAATGAGCAGTTCTTC
J: TRBJ1-1; size: many; V: TRBV2; D: -; CDR3: CASSELGTTEAFF; DNA: TGTGCCAGCAGTGAACTGGGGACCACTGAAGCTTTCTTT
J: TRBJ2-3; size: many; V: TRBV18; D: -; CDR3: CASSPEAQVETDTQYF; DNA: TGTGCCAGCTCACCCGAGGCCCAAGTAGAGACAGATACGCAGTATTTT
J: TRBJ2-5; size: few; V: TRBV6-1; D: -; CDR3: CASREQGHAETQYF; DNA: TGTGCCAGCAGGGAACAGGGCCACGCAGAGACCCAGTACTTC
J: TRBJ2-3; size: few; V: TRBV20-1; D: -; CDR3: CSAGDTLSTDTRYF; DNA: TGCAGTGCTGGGGATACCTTGAGCACAGATACGCGGTATTTT
J: TRBJ1-2; size: -; V: TRBV30; D: -; CDR3: CAWSGQGQPVYGYTF; DNA: TGTGCCTGGAGTGGGCAGGGGCAGCCGGTCTATGGCTACACCTTC
J: TRBJ2-5; size: many; V: TRBV7-2; D: TRBD2; CDR3: CASSSGTSGAETQYF; DNA: TGTGCCAGCAGCTCCGGGACTAGCGGGGCAGAGACCCAGTACTTC